This T cell receptor (beta chain) appears in the sequencing data of a study of siplizumab effects on memory and regulatory T cells. Study findings and constraints: Naive T cells apparently outstripped memory cells in diversity and seemed major alloresponse contributors. Siplizumab significantly brought down the alloreactive sequences that trace back to unstimulated CD4+ memory cells. Unstimulated subsets contained matches for only a minor fraction of alloreactive clones.

For this clone: Its antigen is as yet unknown.

Per individual sample, about 100,000 TCR templates were assayed. Profiling relied on immunoSEQ multiplex PCR, and the TCRdb table lists in-frame clones only, not all of them. The sample records 65,000 to 85,000 clones, 93% being singletons. Germline V gives CDR1 SGHDT, CDR2 YYEEEE. CDR3 size: 14 residues. Losses at the gene ends were 2 bases for V and 6 bases for J; bases not matched to a gene: 6. The TCR comes from a human donor in good health. The genes are TRBV5-6 and TRBJ2-7, with TRBD2 identical over 9 bases. Sequenced input: CD8+ T cells sorted from blood. This CDR3 is CASSLGGGALEQYF. CDR3 bases: TGTGCCAGCAGCTTAGGCGGGGGGGCCCTCGAGCAGTACTTC.